Reported below is one T cell receptor (beta chain). Measured with immunoSEQ multiplex PCR; TCRdb has only the in-frame clones, and not every one. The data contain tens of thousands of clones, approximately 90% of them singletons. The entry originates in a study of control samples from healthy donors and cancer patients. The V and J ends lost 3 bases and 0 bases, in that order; junction bases with no gene match: 11. Germline lookup yields CDR1 MNHEY and CDR2 SMNVEV (reference sequence). This CDR3 comprises 20 residues. This sequence joins TRBV27 and TRBJ2-1; 13 bases match TRBD2. The TCR was taken from a woman in her sixties or seventies in good health. Sequenced material: blood. DNA for the CDR3: TGTGCCAGCAGTTTCGTACGACTAGCGGGGGGTAAAAGCTCCTACAATGAGCAGTTCTTC. It codes for CASSFVRLAGGKSSYNEQFF.